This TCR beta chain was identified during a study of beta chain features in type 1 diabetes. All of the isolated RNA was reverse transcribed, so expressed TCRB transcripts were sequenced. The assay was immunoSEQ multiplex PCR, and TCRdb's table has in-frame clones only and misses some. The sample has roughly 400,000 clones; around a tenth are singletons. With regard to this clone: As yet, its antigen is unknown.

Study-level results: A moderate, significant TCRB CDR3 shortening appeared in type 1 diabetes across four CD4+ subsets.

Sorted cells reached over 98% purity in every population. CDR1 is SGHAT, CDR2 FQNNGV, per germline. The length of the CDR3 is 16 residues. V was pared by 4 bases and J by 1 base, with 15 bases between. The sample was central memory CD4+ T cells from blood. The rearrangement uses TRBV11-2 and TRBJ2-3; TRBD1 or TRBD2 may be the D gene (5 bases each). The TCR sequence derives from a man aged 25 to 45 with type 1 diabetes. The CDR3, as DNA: TGTGCCAGCAGCTCATTCGGGGCCCAAGGCACAGATACGCAGTATTTT. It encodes CASSSFGAQGTDTQYF.